The clone carrying this T cell receptor beta chain occurred a few times. Its antigen is not identified. Carried by the TCR beta cDNA libraries were unique molecular identifiers. From the PCR reads, TCRdb called clonotypes with MiXCR, one entry per CDR3 protein. The sample gives hundreds of thousands of distinct CDR3 sequences, over 45% of which show up once; 10% to 12% is in the top ten. This specimen comes from a study of post-analysis software for immune sequencing data. Regarding the study as a whole: Controls had lower frequencies than patients of about five TRBV segments, which included TRBV5-6, TRBV5-1 and TRBV20-1. There was significantly lower normalized Chao1 diversity in multiple sclerosis patients than in controls. Same-batch samples co-clustered strongly by F measure.

Germline values: CDR1 MDHEN, CDR2 SYDVKM. V was shortened by 6 bases and J by 2 bases, with 14 bases between the two germline ends. The CDR3 is 14 residues long. Sequencing was carried out using blood. The V call is TRBV28, the J call TRBJ2-7; either TRBD1 or TRBD2 may supply D (5 bases each). This receptor was taken from a girl aged 2-10 years with multiple sclerosis. As DNA, the CDR3 is TGTGCCAGCAGGGGGGTCCGCCCCCCCTACGAGCAGTACTTC. Its protein is CASRGVRPPYEQYF.